Each of the 13 T cell receptor beta chains below was sequenced from the same sample in a study of cytomegalovirus exposure and HLA in healthy donors. Use of 60 Vbeta and 13 Jbeta primers characterized the PCR. Method: immunoSEQ multiplex PCR; TCRdb's copy keeps in-frame clones and lacks some. The sample has 100,000 to 150,000 clones; 60% to 85% are singletons. The specimen was PBMCs. The source is a young man in good health and CMV-seronegative.

This clone was seen only once. The V and J genes are TRBV27 and TRBJ2-6; D ambiguous. Germline lookup yields CDR1 MNHEY and CDR2 SMNVEV (reference sequence). Trimming removed 3 bases from V and 2 bases from J, with 20 bases in between. This CDR3 spans 19 amino acids. The CDR3 region has the DNA TGTGCCAGCAGTTTTGATCCCAGGTCCTCTGGGCCTGGGGCCAACGTCCTGACTTTC. It specifies CASSFDPRSSGPGANVLTF.

This clone was recorded only once. Here the CDR3 reads CASIWGANTGELFF. CDR3 DNA sequence: TGTGCCAGTATCTGGGGGGCGAACACCGGGGAGCTGTTTTTT. The chain links TRBV7-8 to TRBJ2-2; D is perhaps TRBD2 (6 bases). The germline CDR1 and CDR2 sequences are SGHVS and FQNEAQ. V was shortened by 9 bases and J by 0 bases, with 11 bases between the two germline ends. The CDR3 runs 14 residues.

V is TRBV6-6 and J is TRBJ2-7, with 7 bases identical to TRBD1. With V trimmed by 0 bases and J by 2 bases, 4 bases remained unmatched. CDR3 length: 15 residues. Per the germline V gene, CDR1 is MNHNY and CDR2 is SVGAGI (reference sequence). In DNA form, the CDR3 reads TGTGCCAGCAGTTACTCGGGACAGCCGACCTACGAGCAGTACTTC. Amino acid sequence: CASSYSGQPTYEQYF.

This chain links TRBV6-5 with TRBJ2-2, with no clear D. The CDR3 runs to 13 residues. Germline V gives CDR1 MNHEY, CDR2 SVGAGI. V gave up 4 bases and J gave up 1 base, with 4 bases separating them. The CDR3 spells CASSSGNTGELFF. Written as DNA, the CDR3 is TGTGCCAGCAGTTCAGGGAACACCGGGGAGCTGTTTTTT.

This clone appeared a few times. This chain joins TRBV28 and TRBJ1-5, with a tentative D call TRBD1 (6 bases). This CDR3 contains 17 residues. With 4 bases removed from V and 3 bases from J, the gap between germline ends came to 19 bases. Germline V lookup: CDR1 MDHEN, CDR2 SYDVKM. Written as DNA, the CDR3 is TGTGCCAGCAGTTCTCCCATCGACAGGTTACACAATCAGCCCCAGCATTTT. It encodes CASSSPIDRLHNQPQHF.

J is TRBJ2-7 and V is TRBV7-2, with 8 bases fitting TRBD1. The trim removed 2 bases at V and 4 bases at J, leaving 1 base unmatched. The CDR3 has 13 amino acids. The germline gives CDR1 SGHTA, CDR2 FQGNSA. The CDR3 reads CASSLRQGYEQYF. CDR3 nucleotides: TGTGCCAGCAGCTTAAGACAGGGGTACGAGCAGTACTTC.

The chain couples TRBV4-1 to TRBJ2-1; 10 nucleotides align to TRBD2. V trimming: 5 bases; J trimming: 6 bases; junction bases outside the gene matches: 19. The CDR3 length is 19 residues. CDR1 and CDR2 (germline): MGHRA, YSYEKL. CDR3 amino acids: CASSYDRHQAGGPGNEQFF. The CDR3 bases are TGCGCCAGCAGCTACGACCGGCACCAAGCGGGAGGGCCGGGCAATGAGCAGTTCTTC.

The genes are TRBV5-1 and TRBJ1-2; tentative D call: TRBD1 (6 bases). The CDR3 consists of 16 residues. V was shortened by 4 bases and J by 5 bases, with 21 bases between the two germline ends. Germline V gene sequence: CDR1 SGHRS, CDR2 YFSETQ. The CDR3 sequence is CASSPYSGALPYGYTF. CDR3 bases: TGCGCCAGCAGCCCCTACTCAGGGGCACTACCGTATGGCTACACCTTC.

The CDR3 DNA reads TGTGCCACCAGTCCCGACAGGGGCCAGGGCTACACCTTC. The encoded protein is CATSPDRGQGYTF. The chain carries TRBV15 and TRBJ1-2; 8 nucleotides agree with TRBD1. Germline V gene data show CDR1 as LNHNV and CDR2 as YYDKDF (reference sequence). This CDR3 has 13 residues. V was pared by 6 bases and J by 8 bases, with 8 bases of the junction left unmatched.

The V gene is TRBV4-1, the J gene TRBJ1-2, with 10 bases aligning to TRBD1. V gave up 10 bases and J gave up 4 bases; unmatched junction bases: 9. The CDR3 totals 14 residues. In germline, CDR1 is MGHRA, CDR2 YSYEKL. The CDR3 protein is CAKNDRGPSYGYTF. CDR3 nucleotides: TGCGCCAAAAACGACAGGGGGCCGTCCTATGGCTACACCTTC.

The gene calls are TRBV10-2 and TRBJ1-6; 7 positions match TRBD1. CDR1 is WSHSY, CDR2 SAAADI, per germline. V lost 3 bases, J lost 5 bases, and 19 bases stayed unmatched. The length of the CDR3 is 20 residues. The DNA for the CDR3 is TGCGCCAGCAGTGACACCACTATTGACAGGGACGGGGCCAATAATTCACCCCTCCACTTT. Its translation is CASSDTTIDRDGANNSPLHF.

The rearrangement uses TRBV6-4 and TRBJ2-7; 13 bases match TRBD2. The junction had 12 bases not matched to a gene; V was cut back by 4 bases and J by 3 bases. This CDR3 spans 18 amino acids. The germline V gene encodes CDR1 MRHNA and CDR2 SNTAGT. The CDR3 coding sequence is TGTGCCAGCAGTGGCATGCCGGGACTAGCGGGAAGAGTCTACGAGCAGTACTTC. This gives the protein CASSGMPGLAGRVYEQYF.

The rearrangement uses TRBV7-6 and TRBJ1-1; TRBD1 might be the D (6 bases). The CDR3 has 14 residues. From germline, CDR1 is SGHVS and CDR2 FNYEAQ. The V gene lost 5 bases and the J gene lost 8 bases, with 18 bases spanning the gap. CDR3 in amino acids: CASSPLSAGGEAFF. CDR3 nucleotide sequence: TGTGCCAGCAGCCCCCTTTCGGCGGGGGGCGAAGCTTTCTTT.